Listed below are T cell receptor beta chains from one sample, sequenced in a study of OX40 agonist ivuxolimab in advanced cancers. Here immunoSEQ multiplex PCR was the method, and the copy in TCRdb shows in-frame clones only, minus some. Of about 50,000 clones in the sample, 65% to 85% are singletons; the top ten hold 13%. The input for sequencing was CD4+ or CD8+ T cells sorted from blood, taken in a trial of the OX40 agonist ivuxolimab. These receptors were obtained from an adult with an advanced solid tumor such as melanoma, head and neck, liver or kidney cancer. The CDR3 runs from the conserved cysteine through the conserved F or W. A D gene is named only where the DNA matches it firmly. The size of a clone is reported for some rows only, either as once, few or many, or as a class for expanded clones.

abundance: few; v_gene: TRBV19; d_gene: -; j_gene: TRBJ2-2; CDR3nt: TGTGCCAGTAGACAGTCGGGCACCGGGGAGCTGTTTTTT; CDR3aa: CASRQSGTGELFF
abundance: -; v_gene: TRBV18; d_gene: -; j_gene: TRBJ2-6; CDR3nt: TGTGCCAGCCTCGGGGGGGCCAACGTCCTGACTTTC; CDR3aa: CASLGGANVLTF
abundance: -; v_gene: TRBV27; d_gene: TRBD2; j_gene: TRBJ2-3; CDR3nt: TGTGCCAGCAGTTTATCCCTAGCGGTTAGCACAGATACGCAGTATTTT; CDR3aa: CASSLSLAVSTDTQYF
abundance: -; v_gene: TRBV5-4; d_gene: -; j_gene: TRBJ2-5; CDR3nt: TGTGCCAGCAGCTTGGGAGGGACGAAAGAGACCCAGTACTTC; CDR3aa: CASSLGGTKETQYF
abundance: -; v_gene: TRBV2; d_gene: -; j_gene: TRBJ1-4; CDR3nt: TGTGCCAGCAGGAGGGACGGTATCTCCGAAAAACTGTTTTTT; CDR3aa: CASRRDGISEKLFF
abundance: -; v_gene: TRBV6-1; d_gene: -; j_gene: TRBJ1-2; CDR3nt: TGTGCCAGCGCCCGAAAAGAGGGCTACACCTTC; CDR3aa: CASARKEGYTF
abundance: -; v_gene: TRBV11-2; d_gene: TRBD1; j_gene: TRBJ2-1; CDR3nt: TGTGCCAGCAGCTTAGATCGAGGACAGGGGGCGGTAAGTAAGAAAAATGAGCAGTTCTTC; CDR3aa: CASSLDRGQGAVSKKNEQFF
abundance: -; v_gene: TRBV5-5; d_gene: TRBD1; j_gene: TRBJ1-5; CDR3nt: TGTGCCAGCAGCTTGCGACAGGGGCAAAGGAATCAGCCCCAGCATTTT; CDR3aa: CASSLRQGQRNQPQHF
abundance: few; v_gene: TRBV2; d_gene: -; j_gene: TRBJ1-3; CDR3nt: TGTGCCAGCAGTGAGACACAGGACACCATATATTTT; CDR3aa: CASSETQDTIYF
abundance: -; v_gene: TRBV4-2; d_gene: -; j_gene: TRBJ2-3; CDR3nt: TGTGCCAGCAGCCGGCAAAGGGGGGGGACAGATACGCAGTATTTT; CDR3aa: CASSRQRGGTDTQYF
abundance: -; v_gene: TRBV4-2; d_gene: -; j_gene: TRBJ1-3; CDR3nt: TGTGCCAGCAGCCTCACATGGGATAGAGCCTCTGGAAACACCATATATTTT; CDR3aa: CASSLTWDRASGNTIYF
abundance: -; v_gene: TRBV4-2; d_gene: -; j_gene: TRBJ2-1; CDR3nt: TGTGCCAGCAGCCAAGAAGGCTTCTATGGGGATGAGCAGTTCTTC; CDR3aa: CASSQEGFYGDEQFF
abundance: few; v_gene: TRBV7-2; d_gene: -; j_gene: TRBJ2-7; CDR3nt: TGTGCCAGCAGCTTATCCGGAGGCTACGAGCAGTACTTC; CDR3aa: CASSLSGGYEQYF
abundance: -; v_gene: TRBV6-1; d_gene: -; j_gene: TRBJ2-7; CDR3nt: TGTGCCAGCAGTGCCCTTCCAGGGGTCGGCTCCTACGAGCAGTACTTC; CDR3aa: CASSALPGVGSYEQYF
abundance: -; v_gene: TRBV19; d_gene: -; j_gene: TRBJ1-1; CDR3nt: TGTGCCAGTAGAGTACACTCCTCGAACACTGAAGCTTTCTTT; CDR3aa: CASRVHSSNTEAFF
abundance: -; v_gene: TRBV18; d_gene: -; j_gene: TRBJ1-2; CDR3nt: TGTGCCAGCTCACCAGTGGGCAGGGGCTATGGCTACACCTTC; CDR3aa: CASSPVGRGYGYTF
abundance: -; v_gene: TRBV11-2; d_gene: -; j_gene: TRBJ2-1; CDR3nt: TGTGCCAGCAGCCACACCGAGTTAGGGGAGCAGTTCTTC; CDR3aa: CASSHTELGEQFF
abundance: -; v_gene: TRBV6-5; d_gene: -; j_gene: TRBJ1-2; CDR3nt: TGTGCCAGCAGTACGAGACCGGGGGGTGGCTATGGCTACACCTTC; CDR3aa: CASSTRPGGGYGYTF
abundance: -; v_gene: TRBV28; d_gene: TRBD1; j_gene: TRBJ1-2; CDR3nt: TGTGCCAGCAGTTCGATCGGGACAGGGGTTGGCTACACCTTC; CDR3aa: CASSSIGTGVGYTF
abundance: -; v_gene: TRBV6-1; d_gene: TRBD1; j_gene: TRBJ2-7; CDR3nt: TGTGCCAGCAGTCCGACGGGACAGGGGGGCGTGCAGTACTTC; CDR3aa: CASSPTGQGGVQYF
abundance: once; v_gene: TRBV10-3; d_gene: -; j_gene: TRBJ2-5; CDR3nt: TGTGCCATCAGTGAGAACGTGAAGACCCAGTACTTC; CDR3aa: CAISENVKTQYF
abundance: -; v_gene: TRBV5-1; d_gene: -; j_gene: TRBJ2-3; CDR3nt: TGCGCCAGCAGCCTCCCTGGACTATCCACAGATACGCAGTATTTT; CDR3aa: CASSLPGLSTDTQYF
abundance: once; v_gene: TRBV30; d_gene: -; j_gene: TRBJ2-1; CDR3nt: TGTGCCTGGAGTGTACAGATTGAGCAGTTCTTC; CDR3aa: CAWSVQIEQFF
abundance: -; v_gene: TRBV6-1; d_gene: -; j_gene: TRBJ1-1; CDR3nt: TGTGCCAGCAGTCCAATGGGCACAGGGAACACTGAAGCTTTCTTT; CDR3aa: CASSPMGTGNTEAFF
abundance: -; v_gene: TRBV15; d_gene: -; j_gene: TRBJ1-2; CDR3nt: TGTGCCACCAGCACGAGGGCTTACCGCTATGGCTACACCTTC; CDR3aa: CATSTRAYRYGYTF
abundance: -; v_gene: TRBV2; d_gene: TRBD1; j_gene: TRBJ1-2; CDR3nt: TGTGCCAGCAGTGGGACAGGGGGCAGGGATGGCTACACCTTC; CDR3aa: CASSGTGGRDGYTF
abundance: -; v_gene: TRBV19; d_gene: TRBD2; j_gene: TRBJ2-5; CDR3nt: TGTGCCAGTAGTATGAACCCTTCGGGACTAGCGGGAGAGACCCAGTACTTC; CDR3aa: CASSMNPSGLAGETQYF
abundance: -; v_gene: TRBV19; d_gene: TRBD1; j_gene: TRBJ2-1; CDR3nt: TGTGCCAGTAGTGTGACAGGGAGCAATGAGCAGTTCTTC; CDR3aa: CASSVTGSNEQFF
abundance: -; v_gene: TRBV28; d_gene: TRBD2; j_gene: TRBJ2-3; CDR3nt: TGTGCCAGCAGTTTTCTAGCGGGAGGTGCGCAGTATTTT; CDR3aa: CASSFLAGGAQYF
abundance: -; v_gene: TRBV5-6; d_gene: TRBD1; j_gene: TRBJ2-1; CDR3nt: TGTGCCAGCAGCGCGACAGGGGAAAAATCCTACAATGAGCAGTTCTTC; CDR3aa: CASSATGEKSYNEQFF
abundance: -; v_gene: TRBV6-5; d_gene: -; j_gene: TRBJ2-3; CDR3nt: TGTGCCAGCAGCTCTTTCGGCCCGGGAGCTACGCAGTATTTT; CDR3aa: CASSSFGPGATQYF
abundance: -; v_gene: TRBV29-1; d_gene: -; j_gene: TRBJ1-2; CDR3nt: TGCAGCGTAGGTACCAACTATGGCTACACCTTC; CDR3aa: CSVGTNYGYTF
abundance: once; v_gene: TRBV7-2; d_gene: -; j_gene: TRBJ2-1; CDR3nt: TGTGCCAGCAGGAAAAGCCCCCATAACACCGAGGTGGAGTTCTTC; CDR3aa: CASRKSPHNTEVEFF
abundance: -; v_gene: TRBV4-1; d_gene: -; j_gene: TRBJ2-5; CDR3nt: TGCGCCAGCAGCATCGGCGGGACACAAGAGACCCAGTACTTC; CDR3aa: CASSIGGTQETQYF
abundance: -; v_gene: TRBV6-6; d_gene: -; j_gene: TRBJ2-7; CDR3nt: TGTGCCAGCAGTTACGTCGCAGCCTTGGACTTGTACGAGCAGTACTTC; CDR3aa: CASSYVAALDLYEQYF
abundance: -; v_gene: TRBV5-8; d_gene: TRBD1; j_gene: TRBJ2-1; CDR3nt: TGTGCCAGCAGCTACCACAGGGGTAGCTCCTACAATGAGCAGTTCTTC; CDR3aa: CASSYHRGSSYNEQFF
abundance: -; v_gene: TRBV11-2; d_gene: -; j_gene: TRBJ1-1; CDR3nt: TGTGCCAGCAGCCAGGGACATGTGAACACTGAAGCTTTCTTT; CDR3aa: CASSQGHVNTEAFF
abundance: -; v_gene: TRBV20-1; d_gene: -; j_gene: TRBJ2-7; CDR3nt: TGCAGTGCTAGAAACCTCTACGAGCAGTACTTC; CDR3aa: CSARNLYEQYF
abundance: -; v_gene: TRBV4-2; d_gene: TRBD1; j_gene: TRBJ2-1; CDR3nt: TGTGCCAGCAGGGAAAATAGGGACAGGCTTTACAATGAGCAGTTCTTC; CDR3aa: CASRENRDRLYNEQFF
abundance: -; v_gene: TRBV30; d_gene: TRBD2; j_gene: TRBJ2-1; CDR3nt: TGTGCCTGGAGGCACCCGGCTAGCGGGGATTACAATGAGCAGTTCTTC; CDR3aa: CAWRHPASGDYNEQFF
abundance: -; v_gene: TRBV28; d_gene: TRBD2; j_gene: TRBJ2-1; CDR3nt: TGTGCCAGCAGTTTAATTGTGACTAGCGGGAGGAGGAGTGAGCAGTTCTTC; CDR3aa: CASSLIVTSGRRSEQFF
abundance: -; v_gene: TRBV9; d_gene: -; j_gene: TRBJ2-5; CDR3nt: TGTGCCAGCAGCCCCACAGGCCGAAAAGAGACCCAGTACTTC; CDR3aa: CASSPTGRKETQYF
abundance: -; v_gene: TRBV18; d_gene: TRBD1; j_gene: TRBJ1-5; CDR3nt: TGTGCCAGCTCACCGCCGGGACAGGGCATTCAGCCCCAGCATTTT; CDR3aa: CASSPPGQGIQPQHF
abundance: -; v_gene: TRBV5-4; d_gene: TRBD1; j_gene: TRBJ2-5; CDR3nt: TGTGCCAGCACCCTCCAGGGGGCCCAAGAGACCCAGTACTTC; CDR3aa: CASTLQGAQETQYF
abundance: -; v_gene: TRBV6-5; d_gene: -; j_gene: TRBJ1-2; CDR3nt: TGTGCCAGCAGTGGGGGTTCTGGCTACACCTTC; CDR3aa: CASSGGSGYTF
abundance: -; v_gene: TRBV10-2; d_gene: -; j_gene: TRBJ2-7; CDR3nt: TGCGCCAGCAGAAGACGGGAGAGCGCCTACGAGCAGTACTTC; CDR3aa: CASRRRESAYEQYF
abundance: -; v_gene: TRBV28; d_gene: -; j_gene: TRBJ1-4; CDR3nt: TGTGCCAGCAGTGTGGACCTCGGAAGGGCTAATGAAAAACTGTTTTTT; CDR3aa: CASSVDLGRANEKLFF
abundance: once; v_gene: TRBV5-4; d_gene: TRBD1; j_gene: TRBJ1-1; CDR3nt: TGTGCCAGCAGCAAGTTGACAGGGCTCACTGAAGCTTTCTTT; CDR3aa: CASSKLTGLTEAFF
abundance: -; v_gene: TRBV5-4; d_gene: TRBD1; j_gene: TRBJ1-3; CDR3nt: TGTGCCAGCAGCCCTGATGCACAGGGGAATGGAAACACCATATATTTT; CDR3aa: CASSPDAQGNGNTIYF
abundance: once; v_gene: TRBV15; d_gene: TRBD1; j_gene: TRBJ2-1; CDR3nt: TGTGCCACCAGCAGAGATAAGGGACAGCTACAGTTCTTC; CDR3aa: CATSRDKGQLQFF
abundance: -; v_gene: TRBV27; d_gene: -; j_gene: TRBJ2-1; CDR3nt: TGTGCCAGCAGTATTTCTAGCGCTTACCTCTACAATGAGCAGTTCTTC; CDR3aa: CASSISSAYLYNEQFF
abundance: -; v_gene: TRBV28; d_gene: TRBD1; j_gene: TRBJ1-2; CDR3nt: TGTGCCAGCAGCCGAACCGGGACAGGGGGCCCAAACTATGGCTACACCTTC; CDR3aa: CASSRTGTGGPNYGYTF
abundance: -; v_gene: TRBV6-6; d_gene: TRBD1; j_gene: TRBJ2-7; CDR3nt: TGTGCCAGCAGGGGGACAGGTTACGGGTACGAGCAGTACTTC; CDR3aa: CASRGTGYGYEQYF
abundance: -; v_gene: TRBV4-1; d_gene: TRBD1; j_gene: TRBJ2-5; CDR3nt: TGCGCCAGCAGCCCGGCAGGGGGCGCAGGGACCTCTCTTGAGACCCAGTACTTC; CDR3aa: CASSPAGGAGTSLETQYF
abundance: -; v_gene: TRBV21-1; d_gene: -; j_gene: TRBJ2-1; CDR3nt: TGTGCCAGCAGCAAAAGGCGAGGCACCTCTAGACGGAATGAGCAGTTCTTC; CDR3aa: CASSKRRGTSRRNEQFF
abundance: -; v_gene: TRBV18; d_gene: -; j_gene: TRBJ1-3; CDR3nt: TGTGCCAGCTCACCCGCAGGCCTCTCTGGAAACACCATATATTTT; CDR3aa: CASSPAGLSGNTIYF
abundance: -; v_gene: TRBV7-3; d_gene: TRBD2; j_gene: TRBJ2-5; CDR3nt: TGTGCCAGCAGCCGTAGCGGGAGAGGAGAGACCCAGTACTTC; CDR3aa: CASSRSGRGETQYF